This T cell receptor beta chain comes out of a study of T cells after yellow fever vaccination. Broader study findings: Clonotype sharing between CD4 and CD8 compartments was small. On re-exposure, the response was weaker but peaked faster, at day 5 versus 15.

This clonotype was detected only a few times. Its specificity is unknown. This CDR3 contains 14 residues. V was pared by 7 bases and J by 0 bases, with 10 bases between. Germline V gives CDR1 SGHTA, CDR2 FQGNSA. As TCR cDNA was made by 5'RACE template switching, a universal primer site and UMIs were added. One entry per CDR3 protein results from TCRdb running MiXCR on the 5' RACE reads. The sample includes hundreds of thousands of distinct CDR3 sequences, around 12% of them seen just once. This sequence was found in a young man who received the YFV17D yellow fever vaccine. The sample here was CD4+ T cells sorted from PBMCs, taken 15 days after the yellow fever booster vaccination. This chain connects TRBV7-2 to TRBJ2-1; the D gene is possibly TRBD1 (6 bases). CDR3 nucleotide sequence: TGTGCCAGCACCAAAGGGGGCTCCTACAATGAGCAGTTCTTC. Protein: CASTKGGSYNEQFF.